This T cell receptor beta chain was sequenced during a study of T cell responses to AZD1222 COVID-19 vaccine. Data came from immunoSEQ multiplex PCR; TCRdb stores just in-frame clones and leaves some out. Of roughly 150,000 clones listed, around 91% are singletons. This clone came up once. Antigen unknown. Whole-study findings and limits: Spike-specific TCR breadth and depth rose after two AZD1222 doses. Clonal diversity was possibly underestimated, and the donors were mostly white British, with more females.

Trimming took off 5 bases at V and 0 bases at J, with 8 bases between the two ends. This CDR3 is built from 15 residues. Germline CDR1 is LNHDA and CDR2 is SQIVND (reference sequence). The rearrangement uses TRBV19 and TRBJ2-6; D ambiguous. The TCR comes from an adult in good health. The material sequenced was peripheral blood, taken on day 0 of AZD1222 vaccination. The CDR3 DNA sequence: TGTGCCAGTAGTCCTGGGTTCTCTGGGGCCAACGTCCTGACTTTC. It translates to CASSPGFSGANVLTF.